This T cell receptor beta chain originates from a study of T cells after posttransplantation cyclophosphamide. Clones were sequenced by immunoSEQ multiplex PCR, and TCRdb holds only the in-frame ones, with some missing. The table records about 6,700 clones, 81% of them present only once. Regarding the study as a whole: Donor-recipient repertoire similarity was low at 1-2 months, rising over year one. Skin or GI-infiltrating T cells shared few TRB sequences with blood.

Remarks on this clone: As yet, its antigen is unknown.

Germline V gene lookup returns CDR1 SGHDT and CDR2 YYEEEE. The CDR3 length is 13 residues. V lost 4 bases to trimming and J lost 5 bases, with 13 bases between them. A marrow graft followed busulfan-fludarabine conditioning, with cyclophosphamide on days +3 and +4. The chain combines TRBV5-6 with TRBJ2-7, with unresolved D. Specimen: PBMCs, collected after allogeneic stem cell transplant with posttransplant cyclophosphamide. The sequence derives from a female patient between 50 and 59 years old who received an allogeneic stem cell transplant from a related donor, was CMV-positive, and had no GVHD. T cells may partly derive from the graft donor. The CDR3 nucleotides are TGTGCCAGCAGCCAGGTACATTCTGACGAGCAGTACTTC. Its translation is CASSQVHSDEQYF.